The entry below describes one TCR beta chain. This entry belongs to a study of blood T cell repertoires in COVID-19. Overall study: The cDNA or gDNA used as material had been derived from T cells, B-cell-depleted T cells, or PBMCs.

Trimming stripped 3 bases from V and 0 bases from J, with 12 bases between. CDR1 is MDHEN and CDR2 is SYDVKM in the germline V gene. The CDR3 contains 15 residues. Profiling relied on immunoSEQ multiplex PCR, and the TCRdb table lists in-frame clones only, not all of them. Here the sample spans about 220,000 clones, 85% to 90% being singletons. Residents of 24 US areas, aged roughly 18 to 90 years, made up the participants. Grouping used clinical history reported by participants in a survey and questionnaire. This sequence joins TRBV28 and TRBJ2-7; possibly TRBD2 for D (5 bases). Material: PBMCs or T cells enriched from blood (not recorded which). This TCR was recovered from a woman aged 50 to 60 with acute COVID-19. In DNA, the CDR3 is TGTGCCAGCAGTTTTACCGGGAAGATCTCCTACGAGCAGTACTTC. Its protein product is CASSFTGKISYEQYF.